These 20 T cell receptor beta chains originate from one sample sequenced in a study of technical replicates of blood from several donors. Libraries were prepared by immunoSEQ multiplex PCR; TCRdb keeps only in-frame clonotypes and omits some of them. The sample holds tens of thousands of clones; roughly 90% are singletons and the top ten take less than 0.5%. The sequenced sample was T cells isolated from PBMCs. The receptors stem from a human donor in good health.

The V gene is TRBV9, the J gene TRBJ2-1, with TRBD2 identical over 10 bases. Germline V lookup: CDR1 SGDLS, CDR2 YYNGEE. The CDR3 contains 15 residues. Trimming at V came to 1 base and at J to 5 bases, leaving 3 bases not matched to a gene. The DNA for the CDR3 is TGTGCCAGCAGCGTAACTAGCGGGATAGACAATGAGCAGTTCTTC. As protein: CASSVTSGIDNEQFF.

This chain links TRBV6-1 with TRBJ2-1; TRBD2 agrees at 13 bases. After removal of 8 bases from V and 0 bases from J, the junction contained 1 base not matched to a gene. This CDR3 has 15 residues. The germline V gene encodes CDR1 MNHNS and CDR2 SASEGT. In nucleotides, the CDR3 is TGTGCCAGCCGGACTAGCGGGAGCTCCTACAATGAGCAGTTCTTC. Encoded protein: CASRTSGSSYNEQFF.

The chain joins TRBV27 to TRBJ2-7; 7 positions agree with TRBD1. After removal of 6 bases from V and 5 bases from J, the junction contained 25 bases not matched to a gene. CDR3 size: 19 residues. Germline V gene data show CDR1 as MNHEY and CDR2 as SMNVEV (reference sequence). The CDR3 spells CASRSRVRETGPQENEQYF. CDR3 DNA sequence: TGTGCCAGCAGATCCCGGGTGCGTGAGACAGGGCCGCAAGAGAACGAGCAGTACTTC.

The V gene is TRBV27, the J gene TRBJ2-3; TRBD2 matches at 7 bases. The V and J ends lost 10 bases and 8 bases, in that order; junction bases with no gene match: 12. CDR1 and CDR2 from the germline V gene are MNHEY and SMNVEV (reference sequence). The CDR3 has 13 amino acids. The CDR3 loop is CATIGRGVGTQYF. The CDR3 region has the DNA TGTGCCACCATAGGACGGGGGGTGGGTACGCAGTATTTT.

The CDR3 loop is CASSFSRGTGELFF. CDR3 DNA sequence: TGTGCCAGCAGCTTCTCTCGCGGCACCGGGGAGCTGTTTTTT. V is TRBV7-3 and J is TRBJ2-2; no reliable D call. The V gene's germline CDR1 is SGHTA and CDR2 FQGTGA. V shed 3 bases and J shed 4 bases, with 9 bases lying between them. This CDR3 comprises 14 residues.

This chain's CDR3 is CASSLAILAGVYEQYF. The CDR3 DNA sequence: TGTGCCAGCAGCTTAGCTATATTGGCGGGAGTCTACGAGCAGTACTTC. The chain has TRBV7-2 and TRBJ2-7; 7 bases match TRBD2. The trim removed 0 bases at V and 3 bases at J, leaving 8 bases unmatched. The germline gives CDR1 SGHTA, CDR2 FQGNSA. The CDR3 loop spans 16 amino acids.

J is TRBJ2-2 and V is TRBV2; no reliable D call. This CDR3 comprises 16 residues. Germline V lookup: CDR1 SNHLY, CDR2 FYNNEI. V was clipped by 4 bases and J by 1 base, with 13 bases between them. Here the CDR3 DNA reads TGTGCCAGCAGTGCGTCGTGGGCGTGGAACACCGGGGAGCTGTTTTTT. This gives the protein CASSASWAWNTGELFF.

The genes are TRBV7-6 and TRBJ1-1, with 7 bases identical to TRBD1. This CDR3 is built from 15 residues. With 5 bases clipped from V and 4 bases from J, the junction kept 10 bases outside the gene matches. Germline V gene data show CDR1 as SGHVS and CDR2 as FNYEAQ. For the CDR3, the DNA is TGTGCCAGCAGCGCAGCTACAGGGGCGGGCACTGAAGCTTTCTTT. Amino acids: CASSAATGAGTEAFF.

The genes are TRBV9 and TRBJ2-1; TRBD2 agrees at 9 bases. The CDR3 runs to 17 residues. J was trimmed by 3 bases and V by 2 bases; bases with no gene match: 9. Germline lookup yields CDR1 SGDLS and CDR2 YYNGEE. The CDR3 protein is CASSVLQSSGIYNEQFF. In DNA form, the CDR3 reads TGTGCCAGCAGCGTTCTTCAATCTAGCGGGATCTACAATGAGCAGTTCTTC.

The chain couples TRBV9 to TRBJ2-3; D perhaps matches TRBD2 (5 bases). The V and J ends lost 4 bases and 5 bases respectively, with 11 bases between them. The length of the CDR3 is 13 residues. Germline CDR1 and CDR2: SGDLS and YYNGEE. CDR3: CASSITSKDTQYF. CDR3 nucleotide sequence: TGTGCCAGCAGCATAACTAGTAAAGATACGCAGTATTTT.

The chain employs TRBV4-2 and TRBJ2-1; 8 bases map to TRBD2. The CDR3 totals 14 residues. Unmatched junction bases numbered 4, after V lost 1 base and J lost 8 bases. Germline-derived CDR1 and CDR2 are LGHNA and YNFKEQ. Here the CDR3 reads CASSQGAGGDEQFF. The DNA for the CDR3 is TGTGCCAGCAGCCAAGGGGCGGGGGGCGATGAGCAGTTCTTC.

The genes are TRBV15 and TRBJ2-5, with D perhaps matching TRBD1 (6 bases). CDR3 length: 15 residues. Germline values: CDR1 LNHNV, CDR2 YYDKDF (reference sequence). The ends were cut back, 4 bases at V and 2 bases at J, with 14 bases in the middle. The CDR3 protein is CATSNTKGQQETQYF. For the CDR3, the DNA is TGTGCCACCAGCAACACCAAAGGACAGCAAGAGACCCAGTACTTC.

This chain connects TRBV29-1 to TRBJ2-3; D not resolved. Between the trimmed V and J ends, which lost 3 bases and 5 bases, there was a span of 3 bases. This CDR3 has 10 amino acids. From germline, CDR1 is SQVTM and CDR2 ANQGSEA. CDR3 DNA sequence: TGCAGCGTTGACATAGATACGCAGTATTTT. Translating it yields CSVDIDTQYF.

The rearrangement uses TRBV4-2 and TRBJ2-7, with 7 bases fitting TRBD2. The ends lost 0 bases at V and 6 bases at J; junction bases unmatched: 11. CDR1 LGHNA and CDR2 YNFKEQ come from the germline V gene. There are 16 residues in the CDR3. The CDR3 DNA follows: TGTGCCAGCAGCCAAGAGGGGGGGGGTCTGATTCGCGAGCAGTACTTC. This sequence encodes CASSQEGGGLIREQYF.

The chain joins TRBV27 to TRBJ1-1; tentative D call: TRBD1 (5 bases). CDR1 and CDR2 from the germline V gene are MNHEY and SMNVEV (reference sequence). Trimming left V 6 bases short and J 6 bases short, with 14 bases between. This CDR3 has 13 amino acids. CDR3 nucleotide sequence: TGTGCCAGCAGCTCCATTGACAGCCCTGAAGCTTTCTTT. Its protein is CASSSIDSPEAFF.

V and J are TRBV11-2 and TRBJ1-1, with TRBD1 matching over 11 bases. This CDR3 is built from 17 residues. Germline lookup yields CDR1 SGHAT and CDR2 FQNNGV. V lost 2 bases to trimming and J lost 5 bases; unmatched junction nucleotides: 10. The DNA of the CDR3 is TGTGCCAGCAGCTTACGGACAGGGGGCCCCTGGGAGACTGAAGCTTTCTTT. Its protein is CASSLRTGGPWETEAFF.

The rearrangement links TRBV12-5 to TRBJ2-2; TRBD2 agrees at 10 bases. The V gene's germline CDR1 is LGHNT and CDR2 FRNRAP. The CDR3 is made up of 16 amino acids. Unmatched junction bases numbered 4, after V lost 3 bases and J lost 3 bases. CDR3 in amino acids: CASGFQLAGYTGELFF. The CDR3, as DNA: TGTGCTAGTGGTTTCCAACTAGCGGGGTACACCGGGGAGCTGTTTTTT.

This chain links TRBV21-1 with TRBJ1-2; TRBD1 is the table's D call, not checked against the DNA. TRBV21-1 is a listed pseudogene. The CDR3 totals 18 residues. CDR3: CASSKGLRTGETHFGYTF. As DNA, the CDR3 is TGTGCCAGCAGCAAAGGTCTAAGGACAGGGGAAACTCATTTTGGCTACACCTTC.

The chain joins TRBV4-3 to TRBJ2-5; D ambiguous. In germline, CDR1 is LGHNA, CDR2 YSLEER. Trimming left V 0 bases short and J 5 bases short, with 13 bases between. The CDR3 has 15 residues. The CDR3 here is CASSQEYLRPETQYF. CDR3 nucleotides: TGCGCCAGCAGCCAAGAATATCTTCGTCCGGAGACCCAGTACTTC.

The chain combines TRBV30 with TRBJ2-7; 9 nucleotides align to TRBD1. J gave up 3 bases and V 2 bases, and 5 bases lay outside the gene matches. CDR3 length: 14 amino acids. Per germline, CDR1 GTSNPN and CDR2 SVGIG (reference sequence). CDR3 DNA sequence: TGTGCCTGGAGTTCGGGGACAGGGAGCTACGAGCAGTACTTC. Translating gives CAWSSGTGSYEQYF.